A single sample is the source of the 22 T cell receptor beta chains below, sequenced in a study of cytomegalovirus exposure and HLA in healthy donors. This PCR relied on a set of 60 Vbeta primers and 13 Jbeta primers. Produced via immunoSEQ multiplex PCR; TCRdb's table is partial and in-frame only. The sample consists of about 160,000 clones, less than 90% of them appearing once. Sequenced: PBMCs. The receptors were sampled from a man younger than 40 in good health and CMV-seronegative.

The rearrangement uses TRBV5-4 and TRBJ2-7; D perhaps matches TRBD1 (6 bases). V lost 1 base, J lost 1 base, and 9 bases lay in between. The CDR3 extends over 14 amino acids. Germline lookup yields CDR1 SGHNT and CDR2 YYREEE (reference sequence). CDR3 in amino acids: CASSLYQGSYEQYF. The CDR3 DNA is TGTGCCAGCAGCTTGTACCAGGGGTCCTACGAGCAGTACTTC.

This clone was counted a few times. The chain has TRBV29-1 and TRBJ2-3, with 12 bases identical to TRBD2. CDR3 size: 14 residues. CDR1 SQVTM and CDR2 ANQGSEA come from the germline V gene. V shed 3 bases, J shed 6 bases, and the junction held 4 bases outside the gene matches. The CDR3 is CSVDPSGRVDTQYF. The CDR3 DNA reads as TGCAGCGTTGATCCTAGCGGGAGGGTGGATACGCAGTATTTT.

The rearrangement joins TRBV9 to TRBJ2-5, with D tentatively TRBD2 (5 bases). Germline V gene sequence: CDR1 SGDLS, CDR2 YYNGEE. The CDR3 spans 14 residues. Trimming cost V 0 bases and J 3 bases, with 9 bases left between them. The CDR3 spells CASSVALREETQYF. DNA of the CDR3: TGTGCCAGCAGCGTAGCTTTGCGGGAAGAGACCCAGTACTTC. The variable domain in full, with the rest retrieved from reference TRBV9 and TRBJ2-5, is DSGVTQTPKHLITATGQRVTLRCSPRSGDLSVYWYQQSLDQGLQFLIQYYNGEERAKGNILERFSAQQFPDLHSELNLSSLELGDSALYFCASSVALREETQYFGPGTRLLVL.

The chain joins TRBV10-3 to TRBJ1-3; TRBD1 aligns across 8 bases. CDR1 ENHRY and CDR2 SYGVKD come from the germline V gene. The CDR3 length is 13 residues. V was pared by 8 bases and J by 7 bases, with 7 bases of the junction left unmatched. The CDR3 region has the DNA TGTGCCATCGGGACAGGCGGGGTGAACACCATATATTTT. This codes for CAIGTGGVNTIYF.

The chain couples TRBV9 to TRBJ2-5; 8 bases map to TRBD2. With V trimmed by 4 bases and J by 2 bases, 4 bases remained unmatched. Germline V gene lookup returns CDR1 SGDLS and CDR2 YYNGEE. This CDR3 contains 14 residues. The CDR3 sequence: CASSFSGTQETQYF. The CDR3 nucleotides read TGTGCCAGCAGCTTTAGCGGGACTCAAGAGACCCAGTACTTC.

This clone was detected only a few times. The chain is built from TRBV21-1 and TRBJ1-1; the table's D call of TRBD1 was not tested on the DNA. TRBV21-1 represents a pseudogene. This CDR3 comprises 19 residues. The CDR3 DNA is TGTGCCAGCAGCAAAGAGGAACAGGCGATTAGGAATGAGAACACTGAAGCTTTCTTT. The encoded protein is CASSKEEQAIRNENTEAFF.

The chain's CDR3 is CASSENPLAHSTDTQYF. CDR3 DNA: TGTGCCAGCAGTGAAAACCCTTTAGCTCATAGCACAGATACGCAGTATTTT. This chain connects TRBV6-1 to TRBJ2-3; D ambiguous. This CDR3 is 17 amino acids long. Germline-derived CDR1 and CDR2 are MNHNS and SASEGT. Trimming stripped 2 bases from V and 0 bases from J, with 15 bases between.

In DNA, the CDR3 is TGTGCCAGCAGTGAATCGGGGACAGGGGATGGCTACACCTTC. This translates into CASSESGTGDGYTF. The chain carries TRBV25-1 and TRBJ1-2; 10 bases agree with TRBD1. V trimming: 1 base; J trimming: 6 bases; junction bases outside the gene matches: 2. Germline values: CDR1 MGHDK, CDR2 SYGVNS. CDR3 length equals 14 residues.

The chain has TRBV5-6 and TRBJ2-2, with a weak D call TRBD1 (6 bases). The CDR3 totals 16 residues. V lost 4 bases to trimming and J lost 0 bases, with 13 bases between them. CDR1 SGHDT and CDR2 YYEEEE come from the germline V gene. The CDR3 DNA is TGTGCCAGCAGCCCCCCCACAGGGACGAACACCGGGGAGCTGTTTTTT. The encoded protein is CASSPPTGTNTGELFF.

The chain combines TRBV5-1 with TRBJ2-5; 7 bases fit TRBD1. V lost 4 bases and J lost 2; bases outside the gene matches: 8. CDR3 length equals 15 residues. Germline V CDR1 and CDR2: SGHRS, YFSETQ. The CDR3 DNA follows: TGCGCCAGCAGCGGTTCTGGACAGGCGCAAGAGACCCAGTACTTC. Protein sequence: CASSGSGQAQETQYF.

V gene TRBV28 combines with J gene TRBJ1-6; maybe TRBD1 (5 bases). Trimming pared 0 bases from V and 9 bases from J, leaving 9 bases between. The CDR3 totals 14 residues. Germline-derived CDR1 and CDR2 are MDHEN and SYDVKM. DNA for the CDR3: TGTGCCAGCAGTTTATGGGCGGGGGGTTCACCCCTCCACTTT. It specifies CASSLWAGGSPLHF.

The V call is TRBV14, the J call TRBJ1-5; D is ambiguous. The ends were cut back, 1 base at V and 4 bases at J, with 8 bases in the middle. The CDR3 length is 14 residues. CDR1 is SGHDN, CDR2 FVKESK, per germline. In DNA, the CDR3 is TGTGCCAGCAGCCAAGCTGGAGAGAATCAGCCCCAGCATTTT. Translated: CASSQAGENQPQHF.

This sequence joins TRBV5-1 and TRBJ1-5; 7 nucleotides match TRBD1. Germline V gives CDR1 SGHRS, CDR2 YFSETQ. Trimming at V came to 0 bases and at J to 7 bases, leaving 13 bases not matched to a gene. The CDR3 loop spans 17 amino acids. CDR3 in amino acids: CASSLGQTGQGIQPQHF. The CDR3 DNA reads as TGCGCCAGCAGCTTGGGCCAGACAGGGCAAGGTATCCAGCCCCAGCATTTT.

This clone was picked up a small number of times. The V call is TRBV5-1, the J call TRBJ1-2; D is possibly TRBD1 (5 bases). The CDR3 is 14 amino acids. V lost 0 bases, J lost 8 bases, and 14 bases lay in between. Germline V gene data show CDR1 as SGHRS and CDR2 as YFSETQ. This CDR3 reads CASSLDVGAGGYTF. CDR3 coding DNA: TGCGCCAGCAGCTTGGATGTCGGGGCGGGAGGCTACACCTTC.

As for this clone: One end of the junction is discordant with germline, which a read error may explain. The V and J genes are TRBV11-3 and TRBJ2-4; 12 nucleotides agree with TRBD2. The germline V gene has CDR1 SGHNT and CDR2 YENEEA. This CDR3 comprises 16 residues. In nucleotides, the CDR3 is TGTGCCAGCAGTTTTCGACTAGCGGGAGCCCAAAACATTCAGTACTTC. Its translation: CASSFRLAGAQNIQYF.

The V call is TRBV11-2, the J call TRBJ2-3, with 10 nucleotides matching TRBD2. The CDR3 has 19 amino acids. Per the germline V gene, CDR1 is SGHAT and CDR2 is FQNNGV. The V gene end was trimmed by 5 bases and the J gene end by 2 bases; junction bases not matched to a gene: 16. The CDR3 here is CASSPWGLARVRVTDTQYF. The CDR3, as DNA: TGTGCCAGCAGCCCCTGGGGACTAGCGAGGGTTCGGGTCACAGATACGCAGTATTTT.

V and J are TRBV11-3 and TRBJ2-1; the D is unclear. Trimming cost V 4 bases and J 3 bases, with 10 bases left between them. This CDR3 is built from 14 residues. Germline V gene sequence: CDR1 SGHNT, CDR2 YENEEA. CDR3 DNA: TGTGCCAGCAGCTCTGGCCCTCACTACAATGAGCAGTTCTTC. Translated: CASSSGPHYNEQFF.

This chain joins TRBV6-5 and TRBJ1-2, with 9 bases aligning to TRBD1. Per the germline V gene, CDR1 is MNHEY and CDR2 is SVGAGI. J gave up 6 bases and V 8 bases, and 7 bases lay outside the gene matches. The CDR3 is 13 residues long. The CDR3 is CASGWTGENGYTF. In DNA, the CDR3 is TGTGCCAGCGGATGGACAGGGGAAAATGGCTACACCTTC.

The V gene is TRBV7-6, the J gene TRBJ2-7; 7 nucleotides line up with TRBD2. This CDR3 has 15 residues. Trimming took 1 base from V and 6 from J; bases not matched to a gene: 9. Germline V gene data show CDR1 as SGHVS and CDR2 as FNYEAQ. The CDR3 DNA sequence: TGTGCCAGCAGCTTAGAGTTTGGCGGGAGCGGCGAGCAGTACTTC. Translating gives CASSLEFGGSGEQYF.

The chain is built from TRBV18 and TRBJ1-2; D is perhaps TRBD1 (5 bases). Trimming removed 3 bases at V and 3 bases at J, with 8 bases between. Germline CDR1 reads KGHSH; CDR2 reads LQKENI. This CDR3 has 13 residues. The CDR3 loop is CASSPEQDYGYTF. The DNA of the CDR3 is TGTGCCAGCTCACCGGAACAGGACTATGGCTACACCTTC.

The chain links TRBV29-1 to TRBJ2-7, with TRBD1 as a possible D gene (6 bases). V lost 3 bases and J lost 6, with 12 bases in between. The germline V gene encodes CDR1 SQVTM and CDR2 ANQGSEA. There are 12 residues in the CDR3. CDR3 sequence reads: CSVDVQGFEQYF. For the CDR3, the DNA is TGCAGCGTTGACGTACAGGGTTTCGAGCAGTACTTC.

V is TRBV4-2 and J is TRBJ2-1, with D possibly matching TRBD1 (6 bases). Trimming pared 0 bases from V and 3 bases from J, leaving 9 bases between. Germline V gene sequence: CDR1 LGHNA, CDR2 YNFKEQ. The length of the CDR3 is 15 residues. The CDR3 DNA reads TGTGCCAGCAGCCAAGACCGGACAGACTACAATGAGCAGTTCTTC. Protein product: CASSQDRTDYNEQFF.